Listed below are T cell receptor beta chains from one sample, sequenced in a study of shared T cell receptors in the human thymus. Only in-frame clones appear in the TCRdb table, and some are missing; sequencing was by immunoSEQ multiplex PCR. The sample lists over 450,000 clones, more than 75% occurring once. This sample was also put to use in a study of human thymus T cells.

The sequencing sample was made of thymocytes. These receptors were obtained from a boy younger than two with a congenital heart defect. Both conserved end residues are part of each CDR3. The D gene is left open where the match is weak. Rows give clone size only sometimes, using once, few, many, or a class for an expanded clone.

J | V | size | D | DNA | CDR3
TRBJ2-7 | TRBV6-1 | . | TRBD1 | TGTGCCAGTCGACAGGGGAACTACGAGCAGTACTTC | CASRQGNYEQYF
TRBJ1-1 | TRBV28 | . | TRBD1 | TGTGCCAGCAGTTTCGGACAGGGGGCGGAAGCTTTCTTT | CASSFGQGAEAFF
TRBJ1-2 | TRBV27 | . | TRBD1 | TGTGCCAGCAGTTTATCGACAGGGGGCGGCTACACCTTC | CASSLSTGGGYTF
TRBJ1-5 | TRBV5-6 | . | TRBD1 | TGTGCCAGCAGCTTGGGACAGGGGATTGATCAGCCCCAGCATTTT | CASSLGQGIDQPQHF
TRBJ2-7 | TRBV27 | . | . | TGTGCCAGCAGTCACGTATTCCGGGACACTTCCTACGAGCAGTACTTC | CASSHVFRDTSYEQYF
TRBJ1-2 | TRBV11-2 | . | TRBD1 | TGTGCCAGCAGTCCCACAGGGGTCCCGTTCTATGGCTACACCTTC | CASSPTGVPFYGYTF
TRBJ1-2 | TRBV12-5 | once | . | TGTGCTAGTGTTACCTCCGGTCCCCCCTATGGCTACACCTTC | CASVTSGPPYGYTF
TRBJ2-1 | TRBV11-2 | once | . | TGTGCCAGCAGCTCCTTCAATGAGCAGTTCTTC | CASSSFNEQFF
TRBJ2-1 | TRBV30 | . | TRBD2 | TGTGCCTGGGGGCCCTGGGGGGGAGCGGGAAGCTCCTACAATGAGCAGTTCTTC | CAWGPWGGAGSSYNEQFF
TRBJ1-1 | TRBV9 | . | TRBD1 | TGTGCCAGCAGCCACCGGGACAGTGAAGCTTTCTTT | CASSHRDSEAFF
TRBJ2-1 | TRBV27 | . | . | TGTGCCAGCAGTATTACTAGGAGGGGAAACTACAATGAGCAGTTCTTC | CASSITRRGNYNEQFF
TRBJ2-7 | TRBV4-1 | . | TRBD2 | TGCGCCAGCAGCCAATTTATATATCTTACTAGCGGGATCGGCGAGCAGTACTTC | CASSQFIYLTSGIGEQYF
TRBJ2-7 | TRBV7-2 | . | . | TGTGCCAGCAGCCACTTCTACGAGCAGTACTTC | CASSHFYEQYF
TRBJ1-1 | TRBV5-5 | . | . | TGTGCCAGCAGTTTCCCCAGGGTGAACACTGAAGCTTTCTTT | CASSFPRVNTEAFF
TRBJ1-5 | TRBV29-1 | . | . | TGCAGCGTTCGAGGGGGACCGAATCAGCCCCAGCATTTT | CSVRGGPNQPQHF
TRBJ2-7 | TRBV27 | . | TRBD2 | TGTGCCAGCGGGACTAGCTCCGTCTACGAGCAGTACTTC | CASGTSSVYEQYF
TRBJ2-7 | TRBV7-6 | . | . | TGTGCCAGCAGCTTCAGGGGCGAGCAGTACTTC | CASSFRGEQYF
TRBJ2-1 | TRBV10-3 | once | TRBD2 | TGTGCCATCAGTGAGTCTCGGGATAGCGGGAGGATTAGTGAGCAGTTCTTC | CAISESRDSGRISEQFF
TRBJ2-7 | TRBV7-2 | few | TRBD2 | TGTGCCAGCGCCGGGACTAGCCACTCCTACGAGCAGTACTTC | CASAGTSHSYEQYF
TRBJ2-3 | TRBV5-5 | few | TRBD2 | TGTGCCAGCAGCCGGACTAGCGGGAGGTCAGATACGCAGTATTTT | CASSRTSGRSDTQYF
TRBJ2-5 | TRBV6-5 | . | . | TGTGCCAGCAAACAAAATCAATTACCGGAGACCCAGTACTTC | CASKQNQLPETQYF
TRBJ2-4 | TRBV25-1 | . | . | TGTGCCAGCAGTGGATGGGGGCTGGGGGCCAAAAACATTCAGTACTTC | CASSGWGLGAKNIQYF
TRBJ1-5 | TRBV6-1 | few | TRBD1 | TGTGCCAGCAGTGAACCGGGACAGTATTTGTGCGGGAGCAATCAGCCCCAGCATTTT | CASSEPGQYLCGSNQPQHF
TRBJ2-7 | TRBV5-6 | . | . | TGTGCCAGCAGCGGAGCTAGCGTAGTCGACGAGCAGTACTTC | CASSGASVVDEQYF
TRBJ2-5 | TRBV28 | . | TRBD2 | TGTGCCAGCAGTTTCTACGCTACGATGGCTAGCGGGCGGACCCAGTACTTC | CASSFYATMASGRTQYF
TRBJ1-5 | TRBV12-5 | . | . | TGTGCTAGTGGTTTGGTAGAGGCAGGGTGGTGCAATCAGCCCCAGCATTTT | CASGLVEAGWCNQPQHF
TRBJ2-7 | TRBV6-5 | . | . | TGTGCCAGCAGTTACTTTGGGGACAACTCCTACGAGCAGTACTTC | CASSYFGDNSYEQYF
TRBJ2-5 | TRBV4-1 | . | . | TGCGCCAGCAGCCAGCACCAGGGTTCCCAAGAGACCCAGTACTTC | CASSQHQGSQETQYF
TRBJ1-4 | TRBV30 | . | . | TGTGCCTCGTCCCGGGCCAGGGAGGGGGCAACTAATGAAAAACTGTTTTTT | CASSRAREGATNEKLFF
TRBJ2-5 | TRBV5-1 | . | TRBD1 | TGCGCCAGCAGCCCGGGACAGGGGGTATGGGAGACCCAGTACTTC | CASSPGQGVWETQYF
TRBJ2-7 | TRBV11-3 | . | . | TGTGCCAGCAGCTCCCCCACAGGGAGACCCCTCTACGAGCAGTACTTC | CASSSPTGRPLYEQYF
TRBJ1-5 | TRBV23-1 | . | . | TGCGCCAGCAGTCAATCGCGGCCCCGGCCCCAGCATTTT | CASSQSRPRPQHF
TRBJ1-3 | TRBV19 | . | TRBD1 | TGTGCCAGTAGTTCCTCAGGGGGTCCCTCAGGAAACACCATATATTTT | CASSSSGGPSGNTIYF
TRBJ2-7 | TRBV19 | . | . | TGTGCCAGTAGTAGCGGCTACGAGCAGTACTTC | CASSSGYEQYF
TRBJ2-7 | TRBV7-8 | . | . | TGTGCCAGCAGCCCCCGCGGGACGGATACCTACGAGCAGTACTTC | CASSPRGTDTYEQYF
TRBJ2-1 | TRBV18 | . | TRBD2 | TGTGCCAGCTCATCATGGCCCCGGACTAGCGCCGTTCACAATGAGCAGTTCTTC | CASSSWPRTSAVHNEQFF
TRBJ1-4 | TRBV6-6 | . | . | TGTGCCAGCAGTTACCTACCTAACAGGGTTTTACGGAAACTGTTTTTT | CASSYLPNRVLRKLFF
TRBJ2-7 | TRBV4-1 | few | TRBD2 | TGCGCCAGCAGCCAACAGGAAGCGGGAGGGCCGTACGAGCAGTACTTC | CASSQQEAGGPYEQYF
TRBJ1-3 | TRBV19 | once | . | TGTGCCAGTAGTGGCCGGGTCGGAAACACCATATATTTT | CASSGRVGNTIYF
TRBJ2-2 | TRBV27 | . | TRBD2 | TGTGCCAGCAGTTGGGGGGGAGGGCCGTCCGGGGAGCTGTTTTTT | CASSWGGGPSGELFF
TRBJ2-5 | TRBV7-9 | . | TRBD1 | TGTGCCAGCCGTACCGGGACAGGGGTTCAAGAGACCCAGTACTTC | CASRTGTGVQETQYF
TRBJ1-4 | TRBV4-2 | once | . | TGTGCCAGCAGCCAGCCCCTGAGGCGCCTGTGTGAAAAACTGTTTTTT | CASSQPLRRLCEKLFF
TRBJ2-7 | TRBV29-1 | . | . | TGCAGCGTTGAAGATAAGGGGAGGAACGAGCAGTACTTC | CSVEDKGRNEQYF
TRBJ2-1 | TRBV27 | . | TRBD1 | TGTGCCAGCAGTGCCAATTCCCGGACAGGGTCCTACAATGAGCAGTTCTTC | CASSANSRTGSYNEQFF
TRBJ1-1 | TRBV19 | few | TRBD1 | TGTGCCAGTAGTGCCCGGGACAGGAGGACCACTGAAGCTTTCTTT | CASSARDRRTTEAFF
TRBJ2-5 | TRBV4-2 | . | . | TGTGCCAGCAGCCAAGATCCTAGAGGGATCCAGACCCAGTACTTC | CASSQDPRGIQTQYF
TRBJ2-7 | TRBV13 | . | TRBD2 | TGTGCCAGCAGCCGCGGACTAGTCCGCTCCTACGAGCAGTACTTC | CASSRGLVRSYEQYF
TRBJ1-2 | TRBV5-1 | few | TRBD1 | TGCGCCAGCAGCTTGGTTCCGGACAGGGGGCGCCTCTATGGCTACACCTTC | CASSLVPDRGRLYGYTF